Reported below is one TCR beta chain. What it binds is not known. Noted time point: persistent/refractory GD, antithyroid drugs over 5 years with positive TRAb. Construction of the TCR library relied on RNA isolated from PBMCs. This CDR3 is built from 15 residues. Germline loops: CDR1 SQVTM, CDR2 ANQGSEA. With 6 bases removed from V and 4 bases from J, the gap between germline ends came to 20 bases. The data originate from a study of regulatory T cells in long-lasting Graves disease. The overall study: The criterion for persistent Graves' disease was over 5 years of antithyroid drugs with positive TSH receptor antibodies. The study, taken as a whole, reports: TRBV28, TRBJ1-2 and TRBJ2-5 were favored in persistent disease.

Assembly of TCR beta libraries relied on iRepertoire HTBI primers together with Arm-PCR of CDR3 regions. One entry per CDR3 protein results from TCRdb running MiXCR on the multiplex PCR reads. The profile covers 350,000 to 450,000 distinct CDR3 sequences, with around 20% appearing a single time and roughly an eighth taken by the ten largest. The TCR was taken from a female donor with Graves disease. The chain carries TRBV29-1 and TRBJ2-3; D might be TRBD1 (7 bases). Sequences were derived from peripheral blood mononuclear cells (PBMCs), sampled when the disease was refractory, from a patient treated with antithyroid drugs. The DNA of the CDR3 is TGCAGCGTCCCAGGGGGGCTGATCATGGCAGATACGCAGTATTTT. Its protein is CSVPGGLIMADTQYF.